This TCR beta chain was obtained from a study of OX40 agonist ivuxolimab in advanced cancers. Method: immunoSEQ multiplex PCR; TCRdb's copy keeps in-frame clones and lacks some. The repertoire includes some 70,000 clones, around nine tenths of them detected once, and 2% to 2.5% sits in the top ten. CDR3 size: 15 residues. Germline V lookup: CDR1 GTSNPN, CDR2 SVGIG (reference sequence). Trimming removed 0 bases at V and 3 bases at J, with 14 bases between. V gene TRBV30 combines with J gene TRBJ1-2; D is undetermined. The sequences come from CD4+ or CD8+ T cells sorted from blood, collected in a trial of the OX40 agonist ivuxolimab. This clonotype was obtained from an adult with an advanced solid tumor such as melanoma, head and neck, liver or kidney cancer. CDR3 coding DNA: TGTGCCTGGAGTGTTTGTAGGGAGGGATACTATGGCTACACCTTC. Amino acid sequence: CAWSVCREGYYGYTF.